These 20 T cell receptor beta chains were all obtained from the same sample, sequenced in a study of blood T cell repertoires in COVID-19. Profiled with immunoSEQ multiplex PCR; TCRdb holds only in-frame clones, not every one. The top ten hold around 1.9% of the sample, which has a few hundred thousand clones, approximately 87% seen once. Material: PBMCs or T cells enriched from blood (not recorded which). Receptors were obtained from a middle-aged woman who had recovered from COVID-19.

The V call is TRBV27, the J call TRBJ1-1, with a possible D match to TRBD1 (6 bases). Between the trimmed V and J ends, which lost 6 bases and 1 base, there was a span of 12 bases. The germline V gene encodes CDR1 MNHEY and CDR2 SMNVEV (reference sequence). The CDR3 sequence is 14 residues long. DNA for the CDR3: TGTGCCAGCAGAAGGGGGAAGGGGAACACTGAAGCTTTCTTT. Its protein product is CASRRGKGNTEAFF.

The V gene is TRBV12-3 or TRBV12-4, the J gene TRBJ1-1; D call uncertain. Trimming shortened V by 8 bases and J by 9 bases, and 16 bases separated the two germline ends. CDR3 size: 12 residues. The CDR3 loop is CASGLTTGKAFF. CDR3 coding DNA: TGTGCCAGCGGTCTCACGACCGGGAAAGCTTTCTTT.

The rearrangement uses TRBV3-1 (or the pseudogene TRBV3-2) and TRBJ1-1; unclear D gene. Germline assignment: CDR1 LGHDT and CDR2 YNNKEL (reference sequence). CDR3 length: 13 amino acids. V lost 2 bases and J lost 2, with 6 bases in between. The CDR3 loop reads CASSQIDNTEAFF. As DNA, the CDR3 is TGTGCCAGCAGCCAAATAGATAACACTGAAGCTTTCTTT.

This clone was detected once. This rearrangement joins TRBV9 to TRBJ1-3; D might be TRBD1 (5 bases). From germline, CDR1 is SGDLS and CDR2 YYNGEE. The CDR3 spans 15 residues. V was pared by 6 bases and J by 0 bases, with 13 bases between. CDR3 sequence (DNA): TGTGCCAGCACCCCACGGGGGAACTCTGGAAACACCATATATTTT. It yields the protein CASTPRGNSGNTIYF.

The chain uses TRBV7-9 and TRBJ1-2; TRBD1 matches at 9 bases. Trimming removed 4 bases from V and 2 bases from J; junction bases left unmatched: 2. Looked up from germline, CDR1 is SEHNR and CDR2 is FQNEAQ (reference sequence). The CDR3 runs to 14 residues. CDR3 sequence: CASSSGQGNYGYTF. Here the CDR3 DNA reads TGTGCCAGCAGCTCGGGACAGGGCAACTATGGCTACACCTTC.

The chain employs TRBV2 and TRBJ1-4; 8 bases agree with TRBD1. In germline, CDR1 is SNHLY, CDR2 FYNNEI. V lost 6 bases, J lost 5 bases, and 8 bases stayed unmatched. CDR3 length: 15 residues. The CDR3 loop is CASSDRGQLNEKLFF. In DNA, the CDR3 is TGTGCCAGCAGCGACAGGGGACAGTTGAATGAAAAACTGTTTTTT.

The chain is built from TRBV27 and TRBJ1-2, with D possibly matching TRBD1 (5 bases). The germline V gene encodes CDR1 MNHEY and CDR2 SMNVEV (reference sequence). This CDR3 comprises 14 residues. Trimming removed 4 bases at V and 2 bases at J, with 11 bases between. The CDR3 loop reads CASSWGRGNYGYTF. For the CDR3, the DNA is TGTGCCAGCAGTTGGGGACGGGGGAACTATGGCTACACCTTC.

This clone appeared a few times. V usage is TRBV5-6 and J usage is TRBJ1-2, with TRBD1 identical over 10 bases. V lost 4 bases, J lost 6 bases, and 6 bases stayed unmatched. The CDR3 contains 14 residues. CDR1 and CDR2 (germline): SGHDT, YYEEEE. The CDR3 DNA follows: TGTGCCAGCAGCCTGGGACAGGGGAGGGATGGCTACACCTTC. Translating it yields CASSLGQGRDGYTF.

The V call is TRBV6-5, the J call TRBJ1-1; 7 nucleotides line up with TRBD1. The junction had 13 bases not matched to a gene; V was cut back by 7 bases and J by 11 bases. Germline V gene sequence: CDR1 MNHEY, CDR2 SVGAGI. There are 13 residues in the CDR3. Here the CDR3 DNA reads TGTGCCAGCACCGCCGGACAGGCGCGTAAGGCTTTCTTT. The encoded protein is CASTAGQARKAFF.

This chain uses TRBV18 with TRBJ2-7; D not certain. Trimming pared 3 bases from V and 4 bases from J, leaving 7 bases between. The CDR3 is 12 amino acids. Germline CDR1 KGHSH, CDR2 LQKENI. Here the CDR3 reads CASSPTLYEQYF. CDR3 nucleotide sequence: TGTGCCAGCTCACCGACTCTTTACGAGCAGTACTTC. Combining the CDR3 with reference TRBV18 and TRBJ2-7 gives the whole variable domain NAGVMQNPRHLVRRRGQEARLRCSPMKGHSHVYWYRQLPEEGLKFMVYLQKENIIDESGMPKERFSAEFPKEGPSILRIQQVVRGDSAAYFCASSPTLYEQYFGPGTRLTVT.

The J gene is TRBJ1-1, the V gene TRBV4-3; 10 nucleotides align to TRBD1. The CDR3 runs to 15 residues. CDR1 and CDR2 (germline): LGHNA, YSLEER. With 2 bases clipped from V and 5 bases from J, the junction kept 5 bases outside the gene matches. The CDR3 nucleotides read TGCGCCAGCAGCCAACTAAGGACAGGGGGAACTGAAGCTTTCTTT. Its translation is CASSQLRTGGTEAFF.

V gene TRBV11-2 combines with J gene TRBJ2-5; 9 bases line up with TRBD1. Trimming at V came to 2 bases and at J to 1 base, leaving 2 bases not matched to a gene. Germline CDR1 and CDR2: SGHAT and FQNNGV. The CDR3 covers 15 residues. The DNA of the CDR3 is TGTGCCAGCAGCTTACTGGGACAGGGCCAAGAGACCCAGTACTTC. Translating gives CASSLLGQGQETQYF.

This clone was recorded only once. This chain connects TRBV11-3 to TRBJ2-3; unclear D gene. The V gene's germline CDR1 is SGHNT and CDR2 YENEEA. The CDR3 consists of 15 residues. Trimming stripped 6 bases from V and 0 bases from J, with 13 bases between. CDR3 residues: CASSSPPGSTDTQYF. Written as DNA, the CDR3 is TGTGCCAGCAGTTCCCCGCCCGGGAGCACAGATACGCAGTATTTT. Full variable domain (rest looked up from reference TRBV11-3 and TRBJ2-3): EAGVVQSPRYKIIEKKQPVAFWCNPISGHNTLYWYLQNLGQGPELLIRYENEEAVDDSQLPKDRFSAERLKGVDSTLKIQPAELGDSAVYLCASSSPPGSTDTQYFGPGTRLTVL.

The rearrangement links TRBV27 to TRBJ2-5; 11 bases line up with TRBD2. This CDR3 contains 18 residues. V shed 7 bases, J shed 5 bases, and the junction held 18 bases outside the gene matches. Germline V lookup: CDR1 MNHEY, CDR2 SMNVEV (reference sequence). CDR3 coding DNA: TGTGCCAGCACTCCTTGGGGTAGCGGGAGGGCCAGCTTGGAGACCCAGTACTTC. It is translated as CASTPWGSGRASLETQYF.

The chain carries TRBV27 and TRBJ1-4, with D uncertain. Trimming cost V 4 bases and J 6 bases, with 15 bases left between them. Germline V gene sequence: CDR1 MNHEY, CDR2 SMNVEV (reference sequence). The CDR3 loop spans 15 amino acids. The CDR3 coding sequence is TGTGCCAGCAGTTCGACCGTGGGCCGGTATGAAAAACTGTTTTTT. Its translation is CASSSTVGRYEKLFF.

The chain combines TRBV6-5 with TRBJ1-1; TRBD1 agrees at 10 bases. V lost 9 bases and J lost 0; bases outside the gene matches: 4. The CDR3 covers 14 residues. CDR1 MNHEY and CDR2 SVGAGI come from the germline V gene. This chain's CDR3 is CASRTGGMNTEAFF. In DNA, the CDR3 is TGTGCCAGTAGGACAGGGGGAATGAACACTGAAGCTTTCTTT.

About this clone: Germline and junction disagree at one end, which may indicate a read error. This chain links TRBV3-1 (or the pseudogene TRBV3-2) with TRBJ1-2, with D uncertain. Germline V gives CDR1 LGHDT, CDR2 YNNKEL (reference sequence). The CDR3 spans 15 residues. The DNA of the CDR3 is TGTGCCAGCAGCCAAGGGAACGGTTTTAACTATGGCTACACTTTC. The encoded protein is CASSQGNGFNYGYTF.

The gene calls are TRBV30 and TRBJ1-2, with 9 bases that match TRBD1. Germline V gives CDR1 GTSNPN, CDR2 SVGIG (reference sequence). Trimming cost V 8 bases and J 5 bases; bases outside gene matches: 12. The CDR3 consists of 14 residues. The CDR3 region has the DNA TGTGCCAGAGACGGCGACAGGGGGTATTATGGCTACACCTTC. It codes for CARDGDRGYYGYTF.

The V gene is TRBV7-9, the J gene TRBJ1-2; possible D gene TRBD1, 6 bases. Trimming took 0 bases from V and 4 from J, leaving 12 bases between them. This CDR3 spans 15 amino acids. Germline values: CDR1 SEHNR, CDR2 FQNEAQ (reference sequence). The CDR3 DNA sequence: TGTGCCAGCAGCTTAGCGCTCGGGACACTCTATGGCTACACCTTC. Encoded protein: CASSLALGTLYGYTF.

The V gene is TRBV4-2, the J gene TRBJ2-7, with 7 bases that match TRBD2. Per the germline V gene, CDR1 is LGHNA and CDR2 is YNFKEQ. V lost 4 bases, J lost 3 bases, and 6 bases stayed unmatched. The CDR3 has 14 amino acids. CDR3 sequence (DNA): TGTGCCAGCAGCCCGACGACTAGCAGCTACGAGCAGTACTTC. Its protein product is CASSPTTSSYEQYF.